One sample yielded the 27 T cell receptor beta chains listed below, sequenced in a study of blood T cell repertoires in COVID-19. The protocol was immunoSEQ multiplex PCR, while the TCRdb copy is restricted to in-frame clones and leaves out a portion. The sample yields 150,000 to 200,000 clones, around 81% seen once. Sequences were obtained from PBMCs or T cells enriched from blood (not recorded which). The receptors shown here come from a man between 35 and 55 years old who had recovered from COVID-19.

In DNA, the CDR3 is TGCGCCAGCAGAAGACAGACTTCTAGCACAGATACGCAGTATTTT. Translated, it gives CASRRQTSSTDTQYF. The chain recombines TRBV10-2 with TRBJ2-3; maybe TRBD1 (5 bases). The CDR3 contains 15 residues. Germline CDR1 reads WSHSY; CDR2 reads SAAADI. V lost 6 bases, J lost 0 bases, and 13 bases lay in between.

The chain combines TRBV5-1 with TRBJ2-5; a weak D match, TRBD2 (5 bases). Germline CDR1 is SGHRS and CDR2 is YFSETQ. This CDR3 has 15 amino acids. The V end lost 4 bases, the J end lost 4 bases, and 17 bases lay between the germline ends. Here the CDR3 DNA reads TGCGCCAGCAGCCCCATCCTCGGGGTCGGAGAGACCCAGTACTTC. It is translated as CASSPILGVGETQYF.

The chain combines TRBV7-8 with TRBJ1-2, with 7 bases fitting TRBD1. Germline V gives CDR1 SGHVS, CDR2 FQNEAQ. This CDR3 has 14 residues. The junction had 3 bases not matched to a gene; V was cut back by 5 bases and J by 0 bases. The CDR3 spells CASSGDSSNYGYTF. For the CDR3, the DNA is TGTGCCAGCAGCGGGGACAGTTCTAACTATGGCTACACCTTC.

This clone was seen a handful of times. The chain has TRBV6-5 and TRBJ2-1; D might be TRBD2 (6 bases). The CDR3 is made up of 16 amino acids. The germline V gene encodes CDR1 MNHEY and CDR2 SVGAGI. V was trimmed by 3 bases and J by 0 bases, leaving 12 bases between them. The CDR3 sequence: CASSYLSGSSYNEQFF. The CDR3 nucleotides are TGTGCCAGCAGTTATTTATCCGGGAGCTCCTACAATGAGCAGTTCTTC.

The chain has TRBV18 and TRBJ2-5; TRBD2 matches 13 bases. V shed 3 bases, J shed 1 base, and the junction held 5 bases outside the gene matches. The CDR3 runs 17 residues. Germline CDR1 KGHSH, CDR2 LQKENI. The CDR3, as DNA: TGTGCCAGCTCACCCAGACTAGCGGGGGGATCCCAAGAGACCCAGTACTTC. Translation: CASSPRLAGGSQETQYF.

This chain joins TRBV11-3 and TRBJ2-3, with 10 bases fitting TRBD2. The CDR3 runs to 17 residues. The V gene's germline CDR1 is SGHNT and CDR2 YENEEA. V shed 4 bases, J shed 3 bases, and the junction held 10 bases outside the gene matches. DNA for the CDR3: TGTGCCAGCAGCTCGGGGGACTCTAGCGGGGGAACAGATACGCAGTATTTT. Its protein product is CASSSGDSSGGTDTQYF.

The genes are TRBV11-2 and TRBJ1-6; the D gene is possibly TRBD1 (6 bases). V shed 4 bases and J shed 9 bases, with 16 bases lying between them. The CDR3 sequence is 15 residues long. The germline CDR1 and CDR2 sequences are SGHAT and FQNNGV. The CDR3 protein is CASSYSRGAGSPLHF. As DNA, the CDR3 is TGTGCCAGCAGCTACTCCCGGGGGGCAGGTTCACCCCTCCACTTT.

The V call is TRBV24-1, the J call TRBJ2-2; weak D call: TRBD2 (5 bases). Deletions cut 6 bases from V and 2 bases from J, with 12 bases between. Germline loops: CDR1 KGHDR, CDR2 SFDVKD. The CDR3 is 15 amino acids. The CDR3 sequence: CATSKAGINTGELFF. Written as DNA, the CDR3 is TGTGCCACCAGTAAGGCCGGGATTAACACCGGGGAGCTGTTTTTT.

This clone was detected a few times. The chain carries TRBV30 and TRBJ2-5; TRBD2 matches 10 bases. This CDR3 has 13 residues. Per the germline V gene, CDR1 is GTSNPN and CDR2 is SVGIG (reference sequence). Trimming at V came to 7 bases and at J to 0 bases, leaving 2 bases not matched to a gene. The CDR3 DNA reads as TGTGCCTCAGCGGGGGGGTACCAAGAGACCCAGTACTTC. It codes for CASAGGYQETQYF. Full variable domain (missing parts from reference TRBV30 and TRBJ2-5): SQTIHQWPATLVQPVGSPLSLECTVEGTSNPNLYWYRQAAGRGLQLLFYSVGIGQISSEVPQNLSASRPQDRQFILSSKKLLLSDSGFYLCASAGGYQETQYFGPGTRLLVL.

The chain couples TRBV6-1 to TRBJ1-3; tentatively, D is TRBD1 (5 bases). The CDR3 length is 15 residues. Germline assignment: CDR1 MNHNS and CDR2 SASEGT. Trimming took 3 bases from V and 0 from J, leaving 9 bases between them. CDR3 in DNA: TGTGCCAGCAGTGAGACAGCCTTCTCTGGAAACACCATATATTTT. This encodes CASSETAFSGNTIYF.

The V call is TRBV2, the J call TRBJ2-3; D might be TRBD1 (5 bases). The CDR3 sequence is 15 residues long. From germline, CDR1 is SNHLY and CDR2 FYNNEI. The V end lost 3 bases, the J end lost 0 bases, and 10 bases lay between the germline ends. The CDR3 is CASSDRTTSTDTQYF. CDR3 nucleotide sequence: TGTGCCAGCAGTGACAGGACAACTAGCACAGATACGCAGTATTTT.

The chain combines TRBV11-2 with TRBJ1-1; no reliable D call. V was pared by 3 bases and J by 7 bases, with 9 bases between. Looked up from germline, CDR1 is SGHAT and CDR2 is FQNNGV. The CDR3 sequence is 12 residues long. The CDR3 spells CASSFKGLEAFF. The CDR3 DNA sequence: TGTGCCAGCAGCTTTAAAGGACTTGAAGCTTTCTTT.

V gene TRBV6-5 combines with J gene TRBJ2-1; 10 bases map to TRBD2. CDR1 MNHEY and CDR2 SVGAGI come from the germline V gene. V lost 0 bases and J lost 10; bases outside the gene matches: 9. The CDR3 is 16 residues long. The CDR3 reads CASSYSSGGVFREQFF. CDR3 sequence (DNA): TGTGCCAGCAGTTACTCGAGCGGGGGGGTTTTTAGAGAGCAGTTCTTC.

Written as DNA, the CDR3 is TGTGCCAGCAGCTCACAGAGGGCCTCAGGCGAGCAGTTCTTC. Protein product: CASSSQRASGEQFF. The V call is TRBV7-3, the J call TRBJ2-1, with D possibly being TRBD2 (5 bases). Trimming took off 4 bases at V and 10 bases at J, with 17 bases between the two ends. CDR1 and CDR2 (germline): SGHTA, FQGTGA. The CDR3 consists of 14 residues.

The chain links TRBV7-8 to TRBJ1-5; no definite D call. This CDR3 spans 16 amino acids. Per germline, CDR1 SGHVS and CDR2 FQNEAQ. Trimming removed 6 bases at V and 2 bases at J, with 17 bases between. The CDR3 nucleotides read TGTGCCAGCAGTTCCTACAGCCCGCGGGGCAATCAGCCCCAGCATTTT. Protein: CASSSYSPRGNQPQHF.

The rearrangement uses TRBV9 and TRBJ2-5; 7 nucleotides align to TRBD1. V lost 4 bases to trimming and J lost 2 bases; unmatched junction nucleotides: 8. Germline V gives CDR1 SGDLS, CDR2 YYNGEE. This CDR3 is 15 amino acids long. CDR3 sequence reads: CASSSREQGQETQYF. The CDR3 DNA is TGTGCCAGCAGCTCCAGGGAACAGGGGCAAGAGACCCAGTACTTC.

The chain has TRBV3-1 (or the pseudogene TRBV3-2) and TRBJ1-3; the D is unclear. The germline V and J ends were trimmed by 4 bases and 0 bases, with 10 bases remaining between them. The germline CDR1 and CDR2 sequences are LGHDT and YNNKEL (reference sequence). The CDR3 spans 15 residues. Here the CDR3 DNA reads TGTGCCAGCAGCCCCCAGTTGTTCTCTGGAAACACCATATATTTT. Encoded protein: CASSPQLFSGNTIYF.

The gene calls are TRBV4-2 and TRBJ2-2; 15 nucleotides agree with TRBD2. J lost 8 bases, V lost 4 bases, and 5 bases had no gene match. Germline V gene sequence: CDR1 LGHNA, CDR2 YNFKEQ. The CDR3 has 16 residues. This CDR3 reads CASSPGLAGGQGELFF. The CDR3 DNA reads TGTGCCAGCAGCCCCGGACTAGCGGGGGGGCAAGGGGAGCTGTTTTTT.

This chain links TRBV3-1 (or the pseudogene TRBV3-2) with TRBJ2-5; 7 positions agree with TRBD1. Germline values: CDR1 LGHDT, CDR2 YNNKEL (reference sequence). Trimming at V came to 6 bases and at J to 7 bases, leaving 8 bases not matched to a gene. The CDR3 totals 13 residues. As DNA, the CDR3 is TGTGCCAGCAGGCGCGGGCCAGGGGGGACCCAGTACTTC. It codes for CASRRGPGGTQYF.

The chain couples TRBV30 to TRBJ1-3; 7 bases align to TRBD1. The CDR3 spans 14 residues. From germline, CDR1 is GTSNPN and CDR2 SVGIG (reference sequence). The trim removed 4 bases at V and 4 bases at J, leaving 7 bases unmatched. The CDR3 bases are TGTGCCTGGAAGGGAAGGGGGCTGGGAAACACCATATATTTT. Encoded protein: CAWKGRGLGNTIYF.

The CDR3 sequence is CASSASRGLRYNEQFF. In DNA form, the CDR3 reads TGTGCCAGCAGTGCCTCCAGGGGGCTTCGTTACAATGAGCAGTTCTTC. The genes are TRBV6-1 and TRBJ2-1, with TRBD1 matching over 8 bases. Trimming at V came to 4 bases and at J to 4 bases, leaving 9 bases not matched to a gene. Germline V gene lookup returns CDR1 MNHNS and CDR2 SASEGT. The CDR3 contains 16 residues.

For the CDR3, the DNA is TGTGCCAGCAGCCCCGCGGGACAGGGGCGCACTGAAGCTTTCTTT. This sequence encodes CASSPAGQGRTEAFF. This rearrangement joins TRBV7-9 to TRBJ1-1, with 10 bases fitting TRBD1. Unmatched junction bases numbered 7, after V lost 5 bases and J lost 4 bases. This CDR3 has 15 amino acids. Germline CDR1 SEHNR, CDR2 FQNEAQ (reference sequence).

The CDR3 sequence: CASSVGRQGGTEAFF. DNA for the CDR3: TGTGCCAGCAGCGTAGGTAGACAGGGGGGCACTGAAGCTTTCTTT. The chain carries TRBV9 and TRBJ1-1; TRBD1 aligns across 9 bases. Trimming took 0 bases from V and 4 from J; bases not matched to a gene: 4. Germline-derived CDR1 and CDR2 are SGDLS and YYNGEE. The CDR3 consists of 15 residues.

This chain links TRBV21-1 with TRBJ2-7; the DNA was not used to check the table's D call, TRBD1. TRBV21-1 is classified as a pseudogene. This CDR3 is 13 amino acids long. The CDR3, as DNA: TGTGCCAGCAGCACGTCTCCAGGATACGAGCAGTACGTC. Amino acid sequence: CASSTSPGYEQYV.

This chain joins TRBV9 and TRBJ2-5; 9 bases are a match to TRBD2. With 4 bases clipped from V and 1 base from J, the junction kept 8 bases outside the gene matches. Germline assignment: CDR1 SGDLS and CDR2 YYNGEE. The CDR3 is made up of 16 amino acids. CDR3 nucleotide sequence: TGTGCCAGCAGCCCTGTTGTAGCGGGGGTCCAAGAGACCCAGTACTTC. Protein sequence: CASSPVVAGVQETQYF.

The chain carries TRBV6-5 and TRBJ2-7, with 8 bases aligning to TRBD1. This CDR3 has 15 residues. The germline V gene encodes CDR1 MNHEY and CDR2 SVGAGI. V gave up 5 bases and J gave up 2 bases; unmatched junction bases: 8. The chain's CDR3 is CASSTRDRFPYEQYF. As DNA, the CDR3 is TGTGCCAGCAGTACCCGGGACAGGTTCCCCTACGAGCAGTACTTC.

This sequence joins TRBV28 and TRBJ1-2; 7 bases map to TRBD1. This CDR3 is 14 amino acids long. Germline loops: CDR1 MDHEN, CDR2 SYDVKM. V lost 6 bases to trimming and J lost 7 bases; unmatched junction nucleotides: 11. This CDR3 is CASSQRDRAVGYTF. CDR3 nucleotides: TGTGCCAGCAGCCAACGCGACAGGGCGGTTGGCTACACCTTC.